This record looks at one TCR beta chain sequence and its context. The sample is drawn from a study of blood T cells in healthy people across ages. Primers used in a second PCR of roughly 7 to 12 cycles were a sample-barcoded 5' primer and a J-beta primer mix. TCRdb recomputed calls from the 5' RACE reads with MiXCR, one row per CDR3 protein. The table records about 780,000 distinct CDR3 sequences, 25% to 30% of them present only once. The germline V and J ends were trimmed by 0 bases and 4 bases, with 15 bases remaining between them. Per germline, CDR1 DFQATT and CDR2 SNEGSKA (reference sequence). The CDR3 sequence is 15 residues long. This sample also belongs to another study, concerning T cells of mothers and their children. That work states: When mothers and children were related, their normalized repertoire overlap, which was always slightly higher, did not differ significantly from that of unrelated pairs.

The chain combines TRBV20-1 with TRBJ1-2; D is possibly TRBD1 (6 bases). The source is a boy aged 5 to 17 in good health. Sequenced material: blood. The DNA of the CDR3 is TGCAGTGCTAGAGATCCTGCTGGGGGGCCCTATGGCTACACCTTC. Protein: CSARDPAGGPYGYTF.